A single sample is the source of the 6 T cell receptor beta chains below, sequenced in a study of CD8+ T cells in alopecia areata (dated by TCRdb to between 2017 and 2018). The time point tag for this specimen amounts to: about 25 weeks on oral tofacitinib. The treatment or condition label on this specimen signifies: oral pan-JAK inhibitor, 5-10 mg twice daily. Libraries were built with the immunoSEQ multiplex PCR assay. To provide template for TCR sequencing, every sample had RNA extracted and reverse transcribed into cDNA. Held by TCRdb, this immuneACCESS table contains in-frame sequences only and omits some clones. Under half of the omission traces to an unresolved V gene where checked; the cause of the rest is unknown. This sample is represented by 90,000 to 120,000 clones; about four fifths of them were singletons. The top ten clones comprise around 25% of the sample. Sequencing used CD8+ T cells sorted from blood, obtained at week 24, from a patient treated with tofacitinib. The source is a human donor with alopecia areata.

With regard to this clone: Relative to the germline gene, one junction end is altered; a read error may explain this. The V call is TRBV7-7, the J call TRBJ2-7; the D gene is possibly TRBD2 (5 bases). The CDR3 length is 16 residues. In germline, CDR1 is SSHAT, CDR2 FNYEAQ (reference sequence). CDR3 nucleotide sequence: TGTGCTAGCAGCTTAGAGCCCGGGATTGGGGTTTACGAGCAGTACTTC. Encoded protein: CASSLEPGIGVYEQYF.

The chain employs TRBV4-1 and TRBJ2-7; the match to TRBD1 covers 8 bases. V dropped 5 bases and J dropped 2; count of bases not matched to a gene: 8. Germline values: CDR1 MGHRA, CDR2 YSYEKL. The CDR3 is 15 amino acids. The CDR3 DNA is TGCGCCAGCAGCGAACAGAACAGGGGGACCTACGAGCAGTACTTC. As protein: CASSEQNRGTYEQYF.

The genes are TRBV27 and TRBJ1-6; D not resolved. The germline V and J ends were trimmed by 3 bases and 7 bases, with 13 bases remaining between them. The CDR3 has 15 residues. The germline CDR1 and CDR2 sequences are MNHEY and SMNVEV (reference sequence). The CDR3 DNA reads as TGTGCCAGCAGTTTGGCCGGCCTAGGGAATTCACCCCTCCACTTT. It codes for CASSLAGLGNSPLHF.

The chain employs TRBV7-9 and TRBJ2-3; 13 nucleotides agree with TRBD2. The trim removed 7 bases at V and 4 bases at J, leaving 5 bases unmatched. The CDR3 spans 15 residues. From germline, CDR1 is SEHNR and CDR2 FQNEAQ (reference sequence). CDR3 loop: CASIGTSGVADTQYF. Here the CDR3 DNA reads TGTGCCAGCATCGGGACTAGCGGGGTCGCAGATACGCAGTATTTT.

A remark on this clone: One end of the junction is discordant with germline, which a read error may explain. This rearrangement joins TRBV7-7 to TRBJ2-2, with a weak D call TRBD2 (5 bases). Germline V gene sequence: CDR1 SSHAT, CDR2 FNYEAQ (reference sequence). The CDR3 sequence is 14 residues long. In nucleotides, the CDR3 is TGTGCTAGCAGCTTATCCCGGGGCACCGGGGAGCTGTTTTTT. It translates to CASSLSRGTGELFF. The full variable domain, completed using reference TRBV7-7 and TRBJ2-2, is GAGVSQSPRYKVTKRGQDVTLRCDPISSHATLYWYQQALGQGPEFLTYFNYEAQPDKSGLPSDRFSAERPEGSISTLTIQRTEQRDSAMYRCASSLSRGTGELFFGEGSRLTVL.

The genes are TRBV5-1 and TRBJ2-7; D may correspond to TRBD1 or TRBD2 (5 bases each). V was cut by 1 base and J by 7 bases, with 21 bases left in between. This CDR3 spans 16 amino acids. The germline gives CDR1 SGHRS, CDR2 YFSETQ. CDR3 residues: CASSLTDFGATKEQYF. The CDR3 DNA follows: TGCGCCAGCAGCTTGACAGATTTCGGGGCCACTAAGGAGCAGTACTTC. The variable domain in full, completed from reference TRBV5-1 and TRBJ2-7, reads KAGVTQTPRYLIKTRGQQVTLSCSPISGHRSVSWYQQTPGQGLQFLFEYFSETQRNKGNFPGRFSGRQFSNSRSEMNVSTLELGDSALYLCASSLTDFGATKEQYFGPGTRLTVT.